This T cell receptor (beta chain) was found in a study of cytomegalovirus exposure and HLA in healthy donors. Study conclusions and caveats: One variant, a missense change in DCLRE1C, was linked in a later analysis to TCR beta V- and J-gene trimming.

It was with 60 Vbeta and 13 Jbeta primers that the PCR ran. The protocol was immunoSEQ multiplex PCR, while the TCRdb copy is restricted to in-frame clones and leaves out a portion. The repertoire consists of 150,000 to 200,000 clones, with 80% occurring once and the leading ten covering 1.1%. The CDR3 is made up of 15 amino acids. Germline lookup yields CDR1 SGHVS and CDR2 FQNEAQ. V shed 2 bases and J 2 bases; nucleotides not matched to a gene: 3. A note on this clone: Its antigen is currently unknown.

The rearrangement links TRBV7-8 to TRBJ2-1; 7 bases align to TRBD2. The TCR was taken from a woman aged 40 to 50 in good health and CMV-seronegative. Sample: PBMCs. CDR3 sequence (DNA): TGTGCCAGCAGCTTAAACAGCGGGACCTACAATGAGCAGTTCTTC. It encodes CASSLNSGTYNEQFF.